The rows below give T cell receptor beta chains drawn from one sample of a study of prognosis after radiotherapy for stage I lung cancer. TCRdb processed the multiplex PCR reads anew with MiXCR; each CDR3 protein has one entry. The profile shows 25,000 to 30,000 distinct CDR3 sequences, roughly 40% of them singletons. The sample consisted of PBMCs, taken before or after stereotactic body radiation therapy (not recorded which). Source of these receptors: a donor older than 45 with non-small cell lung cancer. The CDR3 runs from the conserved cysteine through the conserved F or W. A D gene is named only where the DNA matches it firmly. Clone size, where shown, is once, few, many, or a class for clones that have expanded.

many	TRBV20-1	TRBJ2-7	-	13	TGCAGTGCTAGTGGGGGGACTTCCTACGAGCAGTACTTC	CSASGGTSYEQYF
-	TRBV7-2	TRBJ2-3	-	15	TGTGCCAGCAGCTTACTGGATGGGTCCACATATACGCAGTATTTT	CASSLLDGSTYTQYF
-	TRBV6-1	TRBJ2-3	TRBD1	12	TGTGCCAGCATTGACAGGGTTGTCACGCAGTATTTT	CASIDRVVTQYF
-	TRBV24-1	TRBJ2-3	-	14	TGTGCCACCAGTGATTTTCTAGGAGCAGATACGCAGTATTTT	CATSDFLGADTQYF
many	TRBV5-1	TRBJ2-7	TRBD2	16	TGCGCCAGCAGCTTGGGACTAGCGGGAGGGCTCTACGAGCAGTACTTC	CASSLGLAGGLYEQYF
many	TRBV6-5	TRBJ2-7	TRBD2	17	TGTGCCAGCAGTTACTCGGGTTCGACTAGCGAGTCCTACGAGCAGTACTTC	CASSYSGSTSESYEQYF
many	TRBV12-3/TRBV12-4	TRBJ1-1	-	13	TGTGCCAGCACCTCCTCGGAGAGGGATGAAGCTTTCTTT	CASTSSERDEAFF
many	TRBV12-3/TRBV12-4	TRBJ2-2	-	14	TGTGCCAGCAGTTCGACGAGGGTCCCCGGGGAGCTGTTTTTT	CASSSTRVPGELFF
many	TRBV19	TRBJ2-7	TRBD1	13	TGTGCCAGTAGGGACAGGGGAACCTACGAGCAGTACTTC	CASRDRGTYEQYF
many	TRBV27	TRBJ2-2	-	17	TGTGCCAGCAGTTTATATGGTGGGCGAGCAGAAGCCGGGGAGCTGTTTTTT	CASSLYGGRAEAGELFF
many	TRBV9	TRBJ2-7	TRBD2	14	TGTGCCAGCAGCGTGGGGACTAGCGGGTACGAGCAGTACTTC	CASSVGTSGYEQYF
many	TRBV20-1	TRBJ1-1	-	13	TGCAGTCCCCGGGTCCCCGGTGTCGGTGAAGCTTTCTTT	CSPRVPGVGEAFF
many	TRBV30	TRBJ2-1	-	12	TGTGCCTGGAGTATGGTAGGCGATGAGCAGTTCTTC	CAWSMVGDEQFF
many	TRBV5-1	TRBJ2-2	-	17	TGCGCCAGCAGCCAACCAACCGGGACAAGAAGCACCGGGGAGCTGTTTTTT	CASSQPTGTRSTGELFF
-	TRBV2	TRBJ2-7	-	14	TGTGCCAGCAGGGCGAGCTACCTCCAGATCGAGCAGTACTTC	CASRASYLQIEQYF
many	TRBV27	TRBJ2-7	-	14	TGTGCCAGCAGTTTAACCCTGAACGACTACGAGCAGTACTTC	CASSLTLNDYEQYF
many	TRBV4-1	TRBJ2-7	-	14	TGCGCCAGCAGCCAGGGGACGTTCTCCTACGAGCAGTACTTC	CASSQGTFSYEQYF
many	TRBV5-1	TRBJ2-5	-	14	TGCGCCAGCAGCCCCGGAGGCTTCCAAGAGACCCAGTACTTC	CASSPGGFQETQYF
-	TRBV30	TRBJ2-7	TRBD1	16	TGTGCCTGGAGTCCTAAGGACAGGGGGCGTTCCCCCGAGCAGTACTTC	CAWSPKDRGRSPEQYF
many	TRBV28	TRBJ1-2	-	16	TGTGCCAGCAGTCCGTCCCCGACAAGGCAGCCCTATGGCTACACCTTC	CASSPSPTRQPYGYTF
-	TRBV11-3	TRBJ2-2	TRBD1	14	TGTGCCAGCAGCAAACAGGGGGACACCGGGGAGCTGTTTTTT	CASSKQGDTGELFF
many	TRBV5-1	TRBJ2-3	TRBD2	15	TGCGCCAGCAGCTTAAGCGGGGGTATCACAGATACGCAGTATTTT	CASSLSGGITDTQYF
-	TRBV2	TRBJ1-1	-	13	TGTGCCACCAGCAGAGGGGGGAGCGCTGAAGCTTTCTTT	CATSRGGSAEAFF
-	TRBV7-6	TRBJ1-4	TRBD1	17	TGTGCCAGCAGCTTATGGCCCCGACAGGGAATGGACGAAAAACTGTTTTTT	CASSLWPRQGMDEKLFF
-	TRBV15	TRBJ1-1	-	14	TGTGCCACCAGCCCCGTCAGAACGAACACTGAAGCTTTCTTT	CATSPVRTNTEAFF
-	TRBV6-2/TRBV6-3	TRBJ2-7	-	14	TGTGCCAGCATGGAACCGGGTCAACCCTCCGAGCAGTACTTC	CASMEPGQPSEQYF
many	TRBV7-9	TRBJ2-6	TRBD2	18	TGTGCCAGCAGCCCAGGACTAGCGGACTACTCTGGGGCCAACGTCCTGACTTTC	CASSPGLADYSGANVLTF
many	TRBV4-1	TRBJ2-7	TRBD2	15	TGCGCCAGCAGCCAAGTAGCGGGGGTTTTTAACGAGCAGTACTTC	CASSQVAGVFNEQYF
-	TRBV6-1	TRBJ2-2	TRBD2	19	TGTGCCAGCAGTCCCCTAGGACTAGCGGGGTGCCCAAACACCGGTGAGCTGTTTTTT	CASSPLGLAGCPNTGELFF
-	TRBV27	TRBJ2-7	-	14	TGTGCCATCAGCCCCCAGGTGGTGGCCACCGAGCAGTACTTC	CAISPQVVATEQYF
-	TRBV3-1	TRBJ2-5	-	15	TGTGCCAGCAGTATCGGACTTACCAAAAAGGAGACCCAGTACTTC	CASSIGLTKKETQYF
few	TRBV6-1	TRBJ2-1	-	12	TGTGCCAGCAGGGGAAAGGTTGCGGAGAAGTTCTTC	CASRGKVAEKFF
many	TRBV3-1	TRBJ1-3	-	13	TGTGCCAGCAGCCAGATCTCCGGAAACACCATATATTTT	CASSQISGNTIYF
many	TRBV11-1	TRBJ2-5	-	15	TGTGCCAGCAGCTTAGGGGCAGGAGGAAGAGAGACCCAGTACTTC	CASSLGAGGRETQYF
many	TRBV12-3/TRBV12-4	TRBJ1-1	-	11	TGTGCCAGCAGTTCCGGCGCTGAAGCTTTCTTT	CASSSGAEAFF
many	TRBV7-3	TRBJ1-3	-	13	TGTGCCAGCAGCCCGAATCAGGGAAACACCATATATTTT	CASSPNQGNTIYF
-	TRBV6-2/TRBV6-3	TRBJ1-5	TRBD1	15	TGTGCCAGCATCCGAACCGGGACAGGGGTACAGCCCCAGCATTTT	CASIRTGTGVQPQHF
-	TRBV11-2	TRBJ1-4	TRBD1	16	TGTGCCAGCAGCTTAGGATATCAGGGGGTTAAAGAAAAACTGTTTTTT	CASSLGYQGVKEKLFF
once	TRBV11-1	TRBJ2-1	-	15	TGTGCCAGCAGCTCCTCCGGGACGGCCTACAATGAGCAGTTCTTC	CASSSSGTAYNEQFF
many	TRBV9	TRBJ2-7	-	15	TGTGCCAGCAGCGTAGACGGGACACCCACCTACGAGCAGTACTTC	CASSVDGTPTYEQYF
many	TRBV5-5	TRBJ2-7	TRBD1	14	TGTGCCAGCAGCTTGTTAGGGACAGGGGCCCAGCAGTACTTC	CASSLLGTGAQQYF
many	TRBV30	TRBJ1-5	-	13	TGTGCCTGGAGTACCGGGAAGGGTCAGCCCCAGCATTTT	CAWSTGKGQPQHF
many	TRBV20-1	TRBJ1-2	-	15	TGCAGTGCTAGAGAGGGGCCACAGGGATTCGGTGGCTACACCTTC	CSAREGPQGFGGYTF
many	TRBV11-2	TRBJ2-5	-	13	TGTGCCAGCAGCTTCCAAGCCGGGGAGACCCAGTACTTC	CASSFQAGETQYF
many	TRBV20-1	TRBJ2-5	TRBD2	14	TGCAGTGCTAGGCCTCAGCGGGAGGCAAAGACCCAGTACTTC	CSARPQREAKTQYF